These T cell receptor beta chains were read from a single sample in a study of cytomegalovirus exposure and HLA in healthy donors. Clones were sequenced by immunoSEQ multiplex PCR, and TCRdb holds only the in-frame ones, with some missing. Of 100,000 to 150,000 clones in the sample, around 80% are singletons; the top ten hold roughly 4%. Material for sequencing was PBMCs. These receptors were collected from a woman aged 40 to 49 in good health and CMV-seronegative. Each CDR3 is given with its conserved first and last residue. Each record gives: clone size, D gene, J gene, V gene, CDR3 protein, CDR3 DNA. The D gene is left open where the match is weak. Only part of the rows carry a size: once, few, many, or a class if the clone is expanded.

clone size: NA
D gene: NA
J gene: TRBJ2-7
V gene: TRBV5-4
CDR3 protein: CASSLGQGLLAYEQYF
CDR3 DNA: TGTGCCAGCAGCTTGGGGCAGGGGCTCTTGGCCTACGAGCAGTACTTC

clone size: NA
D gene: NA
J gene: TRBJ2-2
V gene: TRBV7-2
CDR3 protein: CASSLVVSEAGELFF
CDR3 DNA: TGTGCCAGCAGCTTAGTTGTTAGTGAGGCCGGGGAGCTGTTTTTT

clone size: NA
D gene: TRBD1
J gene: TRBJ2-7
V gene: TRBV2
CDR3 protein: CASSYRDSFYEQYF
CDR3 DNA: TGTGCCAGCAGCTACCGGGACAGCTTCTACGAGCAGTACTTC

clone size: NA
D gene: NA
J gene: TRBJ2-2
V gene: TRBV7-3
CDR3 protein: CASSLSRLVGAGGELFF
CDR3 DNA: TGTGCCAGCAGCTTAAGCCGGTTGGTGGGGGCTGGCGGGGAGCTGTTTTTT

clone size: NA
D gene: TRBD1
J gene: TRBJ1-3
V gene: TRBV6-6
CDR3 protein: CASSYRTGTGNTIYF
CDR3 DNA: TGTGCCAGCAGTTACAGGACAGGGACTGGAAACACCATATATTTT

clone size: few
D gene: TRBD1
J gene: TRBJ1-4
V gene: TRBV6-1
CDR3 protein: CASSPSGTAYEKLFF
CDR3 DNA: TGTGCCAGCAGTCCATCCGGGACAGCATATGAAAAACTGTTTTTT

clone size: once
D gene: TRBD1
J gene: TRBJ1-1
V gene: TRBV19
CDR3 protein: CAVNRGNTEAFF
CDR3 DNA: TGTGCCGTAAACAGGGGGAACACTGAAGCTTTCTTT

clone size: NA
D gene: TRBD2
J gene: TRBJ2-3
V gene: TRBV5-1
CDR3 protein: CASSLGSGGVSDTQYF
CDR3 DNA: TGCGCCAGCAGCTTGGGGTCGGGAGGAGTCTCAGATACGCAGTATTTT

clone size: once
D gene: NA
J gene: TRBJ2-7
V gene: TRBV18
CDR3 protein: CASSQGSYEQYF
CDR3 DNA: TGTGCCAGCTCGCAGGGATCCTACGAGCAGTACTTC

clone size: NA
D gene: NA
J gene: TRBJ1-2
V gene: TRBV6-1
CDR3 protein: CAITGVYYGYTF
CDR3 DNA: TGTGCCATCACAGGCGTTTACTATGGCTACACCTTC

clone size: NA
D gene: TRBD1
J gene: TRBJ2-7
V gene: TRBV5-1
CDR3 protein: CASSLVLRGRVDEQYF
CDR3 DNA: TGCGCCAGCAGCTTGGTCCTCAGGGGGCGCGTGGACGAGCAGTACTTC

clone size: NA
D gene: NA
J gene: TRBJ2-7
V gene: TRBV28
CDR3 protein: CASRTPGYEQYF
CDR3 DNA: TGTGCCAGCAGGACCCCAGGTTACGAGCAGTACTTC

clone size: once
D gene: NA
J gene: TRBJ2-3
V gene: TRBV10-3
CDR3 protein: CAISDRTIGSADTQYF
CDR3 DNA: TGTGCCATCAGTGATCGGACTATAGGGAGTGCAGATACGCAGTATTTT

clone size: NA
D gene: TRBD2
J gene: TRBJ2-5
V gene: TRBV7-7
CDR3 protein: CASSTGLALQETQYF
CDR3 DNA: TGTGCTAGCAGTACGGGACTAGCGCTACAAGAGACCCAGTACTTC

clone size: NA
D gene: TRBD1
J gene: TRBJ2-1
V gene: TRBV27
CDR3 protein: CASKDRGLYNEQFF
CDR3 DNA: TGTGCCAGCAAAGACAGGGGATTATACAATGAGCAGTTCTTC

clone size: NA
D gene: NA
J gene: TRBJ2-7
V gene: TRBV7-9
CDR3 protein: CASSLSPSASSYEQYF
CDR3 DNA: TGTGCCAGCAGCTTAAGTCCTAGCGCGAGCTCCTACGAGCAGTACTTC

clone size: NA
D gene: NA
J gene: TRBJ1-5
V gene: TRBV18
CDR3 protein: CASSPDGTHQPQHF
CDR3 DNA: TGTGCCAGCTCACCCGACGGGACTCATCAGCCCCAGCATTTT

clone size: NA
D gene: NA
J gene: TRBJ1-5
V gene: TRBV28
CDR3 protein: CASVKLSNQPQHF
CDR3 DNA: TGTGCCAGCGTAAAGCTGAGCAATCAGCCCCAGCATTTT

clone size: few
D gene: NA
J gene: TRBJ2-1
V gene: TRBV5-1
CDR3 protein: CASMLSTGRFNEQFF
CDR3 DNA: TGCGCCAGCATGTTGAGTACAGGGCGCTTCAATGAGCAGTTCTTC

clone size: NA
D gene: TRBD1
J gene: TRBJ1-2
V gene: TRBV10-3
CDR3 protein: CAISESTGTGLNYGYTF
CDR3 DNA: TGTGCCATCAGTGAGTCGACCGGGACAGGGTTGAACTATGGCTACACCTTC

clone size: NA
D gene: NA
J gene: TRBJ2-5
V gene: TRBV5-1
CDR3 protein: CASSTTHEGQYF
CDR3 DNA: TGCGCCAGCAGTACCACCCACGAGGGCCAGTACTTC

clone size: NA
D gene: NA
J gene: TRBJ2-1
V gene: TRBV7-3
CDR3 protein: CASSRSTDNEQFF
CDR3 DNA: TGTGCCAGCAGCCGAAGCACCGACAATGAGCAGTTCTTC

clone size: NA
D gene: NA
J gene: TRBJ2-1
V gene: TRBV4-3
CDR3 protein: CASSQDLLNEQFF
CDR3 DNA: TGCGCCAGCAGCCAAGACCTGCTAAATGAGCAGTTCTTC

clone size: few
D gene: NA
J gene: TRBJ1-5
V gene: TRBV7-2
CDR3 protein: CASSLVGIAGGSQPQHF
CDR3 DNA: TGTGCCAGCAGCTTAGTCGGGATCGCGGGAGGGAGTCAGCCCCAGCATTTT

clone size: NA
D gene: TRBD1
J gene: TRBJ2-7
V gene: TRBV29-1
CDR3 protein: CSVEDGTGGYEQYF
CDR3 DNA: TGCAGCGTTGAAGATGGGACAGGGGGCTACGAGCAGTACTTC

clone size: NA
D gene: NA
J gene: TRBJ2-4
V gene: TRBV19
CDR3 protein: CASSTGGTAKNIQYF
CDR3 DNA: TGTGCCAGTAGTACAGGGGGGACAGCCAAAAACATTCAGTACTTC

clone size: NA
D gene: TRBD1
J gene: TRBJ2-7
V gene: TRBV29-1
CDR3 protein: CSARSRRQGAYEQYF
CDR3 DNA: TGCAGCGCGAGATCCCGTAGACAGGGGGCCTACGAGCAGTACTTC

clone size: NA
D gene: TRBD1
J gene: TRBJ1-2
V gene: TRBV19
CDR3 protein: CASNGDRGVGGYTF
CDR3 DNA: TGTGCCAGTAACGGGGACAGGGGTGTAGGTGGCTACACCTTC

clone size: NA
D gene: NA
J gene: TRBJ1-6
V gene: TRBV5-8
CDR3 protein: CASSGRVYNSPLHF
CDR3 DNA: TGTGCCAGCAGCGGCAGGGTTTATAATTCACCCCTCCACTTT

clone size: NA
D gene: NA
J gene: TRBJ2-7
V gene: TRBV6-6
CDR3 protein: CASTSGTNYEQYF
CDR3 DNA: TGTGCCAGCACCTCCGGGACAAACTACGAGCAGTACTTC

clone size: NA
D gene: TRBD1
J gene: TRBJ1-2
V gene: TRBV5-4
CDR3 protein: CASSLETGRDGYTF
CDR3 DNA: TGTGCCAGCAGCTTGGAGACAGGGCGGGATGGCTACACCTTC

clone size: NA
D gene: NA
J gene: TRBJ1-4
V gene: TRBV28
CDR3 protein: CASENNEKLFF
CDR3 DNA: TGTGCCAGTGAGAATAATGAAAAACTGTTTTTT

clone size: NA
D gene: NA
J gene: TRBJ1-2
V gene: TRBV28
CDR3 protein: CASSAGTGIWPLGGYTF
CDR3 DNA: TGTGCCAGCAGTGCCGGTACAGGGATTTGGCCCCTAGGTGGCTACACCTTC

clone size: NA
D gene: NA
J gene: TRBJ1-2
V gene: TRBV5-1
CDR3 protein: CASSNLEGAGGYTF
CDR3 DNA: TGCGCCAGCAGTAACCTCGAGGGCGCGGGCGGCTACACCTTC

clone size: NA
D gene: NA
J gene: TRBJ1-1
V gene: TRBV7-9
CDR3 protein: CASSRDTTDTEAFF
CDR3 DNA: TGTGCCAGCAGCCGGGACACCACTGACACTGAAGCTTTCTTT

clone size: NA
D gene: TRBD1
J gene: TRBJ1-4
V gene: TRBV11-2
CDR3 protein: CASSLGQGISEKLFF
CDR3 DNA: TGTGCCAGCAGCTTAGGACAGGGGATTAGTGAAAAACTGTTTTTT

clone size: NA
D gene: NA
J gene: TRBJ1-2
V gene: TRBV2
CDR3 protein: CASRPGRGYPF
CDR3 DNA: TGTGCCAGCAGGCCAGGGCGGGGCTACCCCTTC

clone size: NA
D gene: NA
J gene: TRBJ1-2
V gene: TRBV5-1
CDR3 protein: CASSPQGNGYTF
CDR3 DNA: TGCGCCAGCAGCCCACAGGGAAATGGCTACACCTTC

clone size: NA
D gene: TRBD2
J gene: TRBJ2-2
V gene: TRBV14
CDR3 protein: CASSQDWLAANTGELFF
CDR3 DNA: TGTGCCAGCAGCCAAGATTGGCTAGCGGCGAACACCGGGGAGCTGTTTTTT

clone size: NA
D gene: TRBD1
J gene: TRBJ2-5
V gene: TRBV6-5
CDR3 protein: CASSRNRGETQYF
CDR3 DNA: TGTGCCAGCTCTAGGAACAGGGGTGAGACCCAGTACTTC

clone size: NA
D gene: NA
J gene: TRBJ1-1
V gene: TRBV5-1
CDR3 protein: CASSSGQNTEAFF
CDR3 DNA: TGCGCCAGCAGCTCTGGACAGAACACTGAAGCTTTCTTT

clone size: NA
D gene: TRBD1
J gene: TRBJ2-7
V gene: TRBV7-2
CDR3 protein: CASSLTTGVGGEQYF
CDR3 DNA: TGTGCCAGCAGCTTAACGACAGGGGTAGGTGGCGAGCAGTACTTC

clone size: NA
D gene: NA
J gene: TRBJ1-3
V gene: TRBV6-5
CDR3 protein: CASSSQGLSGNTIYF
CDR3 DNA: TGTGCCAGCAGTTCGCAGGGGCTCTCTGGAAACACCATATATTTT

clone size: NA
D gene: TRBD1
J gene: TRBJ2-7
V gene: TRBV29-1
CDR3 protein: CSVGGSGTGTYEQYF
CDR3 DNA: TGCAGCGTTGGAGGCTCCGGGACAGGGACCTACGAGCAGTACTTC

clone size: NA
D gene: TRBD2
J gene: TRBJ2-7
V gene: TRBV29-1
CDR3 protein: CSVRLAGEGEQYF
CDR3 DNA: TGCAGCGTTAGACTAGCGGGAGAGGGTGAGCAGTACTTC

clone size: NA
D gene: TRBD2
J gene: TRBJ2-5
V gene: TRBV4-2
CDR3 protein: CASSQEASGGNQETQYF
CDR3 DNA: TGTGCCAGCAGCCAAGAGGCGAGCGGGGGAAACCAAGAGACCCAGTACTTC

clone size: NA
D gene: TRBD2
J gene: TRBJ2-1
V gene: TRBV6-1
CDR3 protein: CASSAREGRGEQFF
CDR3 DNA: TGTGCCAGCAGTGCCCGGGAGGGCCGGGGTGAGCAGTTCTTC

clone size: once
D gene: NA
J gene: TRBJ2-1
V gene: TRBV4-1
CDR3 protein: CASSHDAAEQFF
CDR3 DNA: TGCGCCAGCAGCCATGATGCCGCGGAGCAGTTCTTC

clone size: few
D gene: NA
J gene: TRBJ1-5
V gene: TRBV2
CDR3 protein: CASKPPYSNQPQHF
CDR3 DNA: TGTGCCAGTAAGCCCCCCTATAGCAATCAGCCCCAGCATTTT

clone size: NA
D gene: TRBD1
J gene: TRBJ2-1
V gene: TRBV7-2
CDR3 protein: CASSQDRGRYNEQFF
CDR3 DNA: TGTGCCAGCAGCCAGGACAGGGGGCGGTACAATGAGCAGTTCTTC

clone size: once
D gene: NA
J gene: TRBJ1-4
V gene: TRBV15
CDR3 protein: CATGGTAATNEKLFF
CDR3 DNA: TGTGCCACCGGGGGCACCGCCGCAACTAATGAAAAACTGTTTTTT

clone size: NA
D gene: NA
J gene: TRBJ2-5
V gene: TRBV18
CDR3 protein: CASSPPGSQETQYF
CDR3 DNA: TGTGCCAGCTCCCCCCCGGGGTCCCAAGAGACCCAGTACTTC

clone size: NA
D gene: TRBD2
J gene: TRBJ2-7
V gene: TRBV5-1
CDR3 protein: CASSPDGSGRAEQYF
CDR3 DNA: TGCGCCAGCAGCCCGGACGGAAGCGGGAGGGCCGAGCAGTACTTC

clone size: NA
D gene: TRBD1
J gene: TRBJ2-5
V gene: TRBV7-7
CDR3 protein: CASSLGGVRVETQYF
CDR3 DNA: TGTGCTAGCAGCTTAGGGGGCGTACGTGTAGAGACCCAGTACTTC

clone size: NA
D gene: NA
J gene: TRBJ1-5
V gene: TRBV19
CDR3 protein: CASSFGDRSNQPQHF
CDR3 DNA: TGTGCCAGTAGTTTCGGAGACAGGAGCAATCAGCCCCAGCATTTT

clone size: NA
D gene: NA
J gene: TRBJ2-5
V gene: TRBV9
CDR3 protein: CASSPPTTGEETQYF
CDR3 DNA: TGTGCCAGCAGCCCACCCACCACCGGGGAAGAGACCCAGTACTTC